The rows below give T cell receptor beta chains drawn from one sample of a study of chemoradiotherapy in HPV16-positive cancers. This table comes from immunoSEQ multiplex PCR, and its TCRdb copy is limited to in-frame clones, with some not included. This sample yields roughly 12,000 clones, of which 55% to 75% are seen a single time; under 8.5% belongs to the top ten. This material was obtained from a patient who underwent chemoradiotherapy. The receptors come from a human donor with HPV-associated anogenital cancer. The CDR3 runs from the conserved cysteine through the conserved F or W. The D gene is left open where the match is weak. A row's size may be missing; if present it is once, few, many or a size class.

clone size: .
V gene: TRBV4-3
D gene: TRBD1
J gene: TRBJ2-1
CDR3 protein: CASSQEGQGTYNEQFF
CDR3 DNA: TGCGCCAGCAGCCAAGAGGGACAGGGGACTTACAATGAGCAGTTCTTC

clone size: few
V gene: TRBV4-1
D gene: .
J gene: TRBJ1-2
CDR3 protein: CASSHGRDLLGYTF
CDR3 DNA: TGCGCCAGCAGCCATGGACGGGACCTCTTGGGCTACACCTTC

clone size: .
V gene: TRBV5-1
D gene: TRBD1
J gene: TRBJ2-7
CDR3 protein: CASSVGQGSYEQYF
CDR3 DNA: TGCGCCAGCAGCGTAGGACAGGGGTCGTACGAGCAGTACTTC

clone size: .
V gene: TRBV11-2
D gene: .
J gene: TRBJ2-1
CDR3 protein: CASSLEGQGSYNEQFF
CDR3 DNA: TGTGCCAGCAGCTTAGAGGGCCAGGGGTCCTACAATGAGCAGTTCTTC

clone size: once
V gene: TRBV28
D gene: .
J gene: TRBJ2-7
CDR3 protein: CASSLGQNRHYEQYF
CDR3 DNA: TGTGCCAGCAGTTTAGGGCAGAACCGGCACTACGAGCAGTACTTC

clone size: once
V gene: TRBV4-3
D gene: TRBD1
J gene: TRBJ2-1
CDR3 protein: CASSQGTGGSYNEQFF
CDR3 DNA: TGCGCCAGCAGCCAAGGGACAGGGGGCTCCTACAATGAGCAGTTCTTC

clone size: .
V gene: TRBV27
D gene: TRBD2
J gene: TRBJ2-2
CDR3 protein: CASRLAGVTGELFF
CDR3 DNA: TGTGCCTCGCGGCTAGCGGGAGTCACCGGGGAGCTGTTTTTT

clone size: .
V gene: TRBV19
D gene: TRBD1
J gene: TRBJ1-4
CDR3 protein: CASRDRGGREKLFF
CDR3 DNA: TGTGCCAGTAGGGACAGGGGCGGACGCGAAAAACTGTTTTTT

clone size: .
V gene: TRBV6-6
D gene: TRBD2
J gene: TRBJ2-5
CDR3 protein: CASSYRAGGRAETQYF
CDR3 DNA: TGTGCCAGCAGTTACCGCGCGGGCGGGAGGGCAGAGACCCAGTACTTC

clone size: .
V gene: TRBV5-1
D gene: .
J gene: TRBJ1-1
CDR3 protein: CASSLSAANTEAFF
CDR3 DNA: TGCGCCAGCAGCCTGTCCGCCGCGAACACTGAAGCTTTCTTT

clone size: .
V gene: TRBV9
D gene: .
J gene: TRBJ2-2
CDR3 protein: CASSVERITTLDTGELFF
CDR3 DNA: TGTGCCAGCAGCGTAGAGCGAATAACCACCCTAGACACCGGGGAGCTGTTTTTT

clone size: .
V gene: TRBV5-1
D gene: .
J gene: TRBJ2-6
CDR3 protein: CASSLGGVGANVLTF
CDR3 DNA: TGCGCCAGCAGCTTGGGGGGGGTTGGGGCCAACGTCCTGACTTTC

clone size: .
V gene: TRBV27
D gene: .
J gene: TRBJ2-1
CDR3 protein: CASSTPGNNEQFF
CDR3 DNA: TGTGCCAGCAGCACCCCCGGGAACAATGAGCAGTTCTTC

clone size: .
V gene: TRBV7-2
D gene: .
J gene: TRBJ2-1
CDR3 protein: CASSEEPTYNEQFF
CDR3 DNA: TGTGCCAGCAGCGAGGAGCCAACCTACAATGAGCAGTTCTTC

clone size: .
V gene: TRBV6-5
D gene: .
J gene: TRBJ2-5
CDR3 protein: CASSYGGGTETQYF
CDR3 DNA: TGTGCCAGCAGTTACGGCGGGGGCACGGAGACCCAGTACTTC

clone size: few
V gene: TRBV19
D gene: TRBD1
J gene: TRBJ2-1
CDR3 protein: CASSDRGNEQFF
CDR3 DNA: TGTGCCAGTAGCGACAGGGGCAATGAGCAGTTCTTC

clone size: .
V gene: TRBV4-3
D gene: TRBD1
J gene: TRBJ1-2
CDR3 protein: CASSQGGYDRVNGYTF
CDR3 DNA: TGCGCCAGCAGCCAAGGGGGATATGACAGGGTTAATGGCTACACCTTC

clone size: .
V gene: TRBV27
D gene: .
J gene: TRBJ2-1
CDR3 protein: CASSFQGSSYNEQFF
CDR3 DNA: TGTGCCAGCAGTTTTCAGGGGAGCTCCTACAATGAGCAGTTCTTC

clone size: few
V gene: TRBV10-3
D gene: .
J gene: TRBJ2-7
CDR3 protein: CAISVPGDEQYF
CDR3 DNA: TGTGCCATCAGTGTACCAGGTGACGAGCAGTACTTC

clone size: .
V gene: TRBV10-2
D gene: .
J gene: TRBJ2-6
CDR3 protein: CASSGGTLIGNVLTF
CDR3 DNA: TGCGCCAGCAGCGGCGGCACGTTGATAGGCAACGTCCTGACTTTC

clone size: .
V gene: TRBV28
D gene: TRBD2
J gene: TRBJ2-1
CDR3 protein: CASTKGYAGGGDEQFF
CDR3 DNA: TGTGCCAGCACCAAGGGGTACGCGGGAGGGGGGGATGAGCAGTTCTTC

clone size: .
V gene: TRBV29-1
D gene: .
J gene: TRBJ2-3
CDR3 protein: CSVDVTSTDTQYF
CDR3 DNA: TGCAGCGTTGACGTAACATCCACAGATACGCAGTATTTT

clone size: .
V gene: TRBV19
D gene: .
J gene: TRBJ1-5
CDR3 protein: CASNPPPGPPQHF
CDR3 DNA: TGTGCCAGTAACCCTCCCCCGGGGCCCCCCCAGCATTTT

clone size: .
V gene: TRBV2
D gene: .
J gene: TRBJ2-3
CDR3 protein: CASSAPRSTDTQYF
CDR3 DNA: TGTGCCAGCAGTGCTCCCCGTAGCACAGATACGCAGTATTTT